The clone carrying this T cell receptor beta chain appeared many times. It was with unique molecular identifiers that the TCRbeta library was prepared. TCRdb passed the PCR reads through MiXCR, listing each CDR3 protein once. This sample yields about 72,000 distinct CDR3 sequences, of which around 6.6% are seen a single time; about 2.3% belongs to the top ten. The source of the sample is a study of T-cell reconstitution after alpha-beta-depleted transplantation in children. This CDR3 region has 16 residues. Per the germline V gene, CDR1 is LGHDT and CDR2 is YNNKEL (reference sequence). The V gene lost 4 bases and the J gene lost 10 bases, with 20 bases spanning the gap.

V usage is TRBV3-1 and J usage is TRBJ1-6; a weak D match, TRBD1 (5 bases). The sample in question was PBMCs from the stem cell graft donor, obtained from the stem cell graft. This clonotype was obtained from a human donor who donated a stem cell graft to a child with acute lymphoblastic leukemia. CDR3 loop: CASSRSAGTGSSPLHF. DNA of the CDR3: TGTGCCAGCAGCCGCTCGGCCGGGACCGGGTCCTCACCCCTCCACTTT.